Listed below are T cell receptor beta chains from one sample, sequenced in a study of PD-1 blockade in classical Hodgkin lymphoma. The table came from immunoSEQ multiplex PCR; TCRdb's copy has only in-frame clones and leaves some out. The sample includes tens of thousands of clones, around 90% of them seen just once. The specimen comprised peripheral blood mononuclear cells (PBMCs), sampled at baseline. The origin of the receptors is a human donor with classical Hodgkin lymphoma. CDR3s include the opening cysteine and the closing phenylalanine or tryptophan. A D gene is named only where the DNA matches it firmly. Some rows mark clone size as missing; the rest say once, few, many or name a class of expanded clone.

length	J	size	V	D	CDR3	DNA
17	TRBJ1-2	-	TRBV10-2	-	CASSDYPRRFVLDGYTF	TGCGCCAGCAGTGATTACCCGCGGAGGTTTGTTCTGGATGGCTACACCTTC
14	TRBJ2-7	-	TRBV7-8	-	CASTQLSLPIEQYF	TGTGCCAGCACCCAGCTTAGCCTTCCTATCGAGCAGTACTTC
15	TRBJ2-1	-	TRBV14	-	CASSPEVGRYNEQFF	TGTGCCAGCAGCCCAGAGGTGGGGCGATACAATGAGCAGTTCTTC
13	TRBJ2-7	-	TRBV27	TRBD1	CASGTGTSYEQYF	TGTGCCAGCGGGACAGGGACCTCCTACGAGCAGTACTTC
16	TRBJ2-7	-	TRBV2	TRBD1	CASSPPDRVVVHEQYF	TGTGCCAGCAGCCCGCCGGACAGGGTTGTAGTCCACGAGCAGTACTTC
15	TRBJ2-7	-	TRBV11-2	-	CASSLVQASSYEQYF	TGTGCCAGCAGCTTAGTACAGGCGAGCTCCTACGAGCAGTACTTC
16	TRBJ2-1	-	TRBV7-9	-	CASTWPAGTRENEQFF	TGTGCCAGCACCTGGCCGGCGGGTACTAGGGAGAATGAGCAGTTCTTC
12	TRBJ2-1	-	TRBV6-1	-	CASASGYNEQFF	TGTGCCAGCGCATCGGGGTACAATGAGCAGTTCTTC
14	TRBJ1-4	-	TRBV2	-	CASSEWGLEEKLFF	TGTGCCAGCAGTGAATGGGGTCTTGAGGAAAAACTGTTTTTT
12	TRBJ2-3	-	TRBV9	-	CASSVGENTQYF	TGTGCCAGCAGCGTAGGTGAAAATACGCAGTATTTT
14	TRBJ2-1	-	TRBV5-6	-	CASSLGGDYNEQFF	TGTGCCAGCAGCTTGGGCGGGGACTACAATGAGCAGTTCTTC
15	TRBJ1-5	-	TRBV6-1	TRBD1	CASRDRQGVGQPQHF	TGTGCCAGCAGGGATCGACAGGGTGTAGGTCAGCCCCAGCATTTT
14	TRBJ1-1	-	TRBV5-1	-	CASSSQDGNTEAFF	TGCGCCAGCAGCTCCCAGGACGGAAACACTGAAGCTTTCTTT
16	TRBJ2-1	-	TRBV7-9	TRBD2	CASSLDLKRGLDEQFF	TGTGCCAGCAGCTTAGATTTGAAGCGGGGGTTAGACGAGCAGTTCTTC
12	TRBJ1-1	-	TRBV2	-	CASSEVFTEAFF	TGTGCCAGCAGTGAGGTCTTCACTGAAGCTTTCTTT
14	TRBJ2-1	-	TRBV6-1	-	CASKGSFLNNEQFF	TGTGCCAGCAAAGGCAGCTTCCTCAACAATGAGCAGTTCTTC
17	TRBJ2-7	-	TRBV4-1	TRBD1	CASSQEQGGRGTYEQYF	TGCGCCAGCAGCCAAGAACAGGGGGGCAGGGGGACCTACGAGCAGTACTTC
12	TRBJ2-7	-	TRBV9	-	CASSGGSYEQYF	TGTGCCAGCAGCGGGGGGTCCTACGAGCAGTACTTC
13	TRBJ1-3	-	TRBV2	TRBD1	CASQGGSGNTIYF	TGTGCCAGCCAGGGGGGTTCTGGAAACACCATATATTTT
14	TRBJ1-4	-	TRBV27	-	CASSLGWRNEKLFF	TGTGCCAGCAGTTTGGGTTGGAGGAATGAAAAACTGTTTTTT
15	TRBJ2-7	-	TRBV2	TRBD1	CASSEGLQGADEQYF	TGTGCCAGCAGTGAAGGCCTACAGGGGGCGGATGAGCAGTACTTC
14	TRBJ1-1	-	TRBV7-8	-	CASSLVGPNTEAFF	TGTGCCAGCAGCTTAGTAGGGCCGAACACTGAAGCTTTCTTT
15	TRBJ2-7	-	TRBV6-5	TRBD1	CASSQSTGGPYEQYF	TGTGCCAGCAGTCAATCCACAGGGGGCCCCTACGAGCAGTACTTC
15	TRBJ1-2	-	TRBV6-5	-	CASSYSGLGSYGYTF	TGTGCCAGCAGTTACTCGGGACTGGGATCCTATGGCTACACCTTC
16	TRBJ2-7	-	TRBV2	TRBD1	CASSDMATGLPYEQYF	TGTGCCAGCAGTGATATGGCGACAGGGTTGCCCTACGAGCAGTACTTC
15	TRBJ2-3	-	TRBV6-5	-	CASSYQGWGTDTQYF	TGTGCCAGCAGTTACCAAGGGTGGGGCACAGATACGCAGTATTTT
14	TRBJ2-7	-	TRBV18	TRBD1	CASSTDRYLYEQYF	TGTGCCAGCTCAACGGACAGGTACCTCTACGAGCAGTACTTC
14	TRBJ1-5	-	TRBV5-4	TRBD1	CASSTGTGDQPQHF	TGTGCCAGCAGCACCGGGACAGGGGATCAGCCCCAGCATTTT
15	TRBJ1-2	-	TRBV5-5	TRBD1	CASSNPGTGTYGYTF	TGTGCCAGCAGCAATCCTGGGACAGGGACGTATGGCTACACCTTC
15	TRBJ2-1	-	TRBV19	TRBD2	CASTAGTSGYNEQFF	TGTGCCAGTACCGCCGGGACTAGCGGATACAATGAGCAGTTCTTC
15	TRBJ2-3	-	TRBV7-6	TRBD2	CASSWTSGSTDTQYF	TGTGCCAGCAGCTGGACTAGCGGGAGCACAGATACGCAGTATTTT
16	TRBJ2-5	-	TRBV11-1	-	CASSPGVAVRLETQYF	TGTGCCAGCAGCCCTGGGGTAGCTGTTAGGTTGGAGACCCAGTACTTC
13	TRBJ2-5	-	TRBV11-2	-	CASSLSVEETQYF	TGTGCCAGCAGCTTATCGGTGGAGGAGACCCAGTACTTC
14	TRBJ1-1	once	TRBV11-2	-	CASSLATPNTEAFF	TGTGCCAGCAGCTTAGCAACCCCTAACACTGAAGCTTTCTTT
14	TRBJ1-5	-	TRBV7-2	-	CASSLGGGNQPQHF	TGTGCCAGCAGCTTAGGCGGGGGAAATCAGCCCCAGCATTTT
15	TRBJ2-1	-	TRBV4-2	TRBD2	CASSPAGERRNEQFF	TGTGCCAGCAGCCCAGCGGGAGAAAGGAGAAATGAGCAGTTCTTC
14	TRBJ2-5	-	TRBV5-4	-	CASSLRDYQETQYF	TGTGCCAGCAGCTTGAGGGACTACCAAGAGACCCAGTACTTC
15	TRBJ2-2	-	TRBV25-1	-	CASSETRANTGELFF	TGTGCCAGCAGTGAAACTCGAGCCAACACCGGGGAGCTGTTTTTT
16	TRBJ2-3	-	TRBV6-5	-	CASSYQPRGSTDTQYF	TGTGCCAGCAGTTACCAGCCACGGGGGAGCACAGATACGCAGTATTTT
17	TRBJ1-3	-	TRBV19	TRBD1	CASSAGQGWLSGNTIYF	TGTGCCAGTAGTGCCGGACAGGGTTGGTTGTCTGGAAACACCATATATTTT
16	TRBJ2-7	-	TRBV28	TRBD2	CASSLERGSLIYEQYF	TGTGCCAGCAGTTTGGAGCGCGGGAGTTTGATATACGAGCAGTACTTC
16	TRBJ2-5	-	TRBV9	TRBD2	CASSVGASGEQETQYF	TGTGCCAGCAGCGTAGGGGCTAGCGGGGAGCAAGAGACCCAGTACTTC
14	TRBJ1-1	-	TRBV7-9	-	CASSLAMWGTEAFF	TGTGCCAGCAGCTTAGCCATGTGGGGCACTGAAGCTTTCTTT
16	TRBJ2-2	-	TRBV10-3	-	CAIKDGAFSGTGELFF	TGTGCCATCAAGGACGGCGCCTTCTCGGGCACCGGGGAGCTGTTTTTT
15	TRBJ2-7	few	TRBV28	TRBD1	CASSPIRGLPYEQYF	TGTGCCAGCAGTCCAATCAGGGGGCTCCCCTACGAGCAGTACTTC
15	TRBJ1-3	once	TRBV6-5	-	CASKLDGPSGNTIYF	TGTGCCAGCAAACTGGACGGGCCTTCTGGAAACACCATATATTTT
17	TRBJ2-3	-	TRBV9	TRBD2	CASSVGSSGGARDTQYF	TGTGCCAGCAGCGTAGGATCAAGCGGGGGGGCCAGAGATACGCAGTATTTT
16	TRBJ1-5	-	TRBV5-8	-	CASSLEGWGEYQPQHF	TGTGCCAGCAGCTTGGAGGGGTGGGGGGAGTATCAGCCCCAGCATTTT
11	TRBJ2-5	-	TRBV7-8	-	CASMGLETQYF	TGTGCCAGCATGGGGCTTGAGACCCAGTACTTC
17	TRBJ2-7	-	TRBV18	-	CASSPPNLARPTYEQYF	TGTGCCAGCTCACCACCGAATCTTGCAAGACCTACGTACGAGCAGTACTTC
17	TRBJ2-6	once	TRBV5-5	-	CASSLSAANSGANVLTF	TGTGCCAGCAGCTTATCGGCTGCCAACTCTGGGGCCAACGTCCTGACTTTC
15	TRBJ1-5	-	TRBV28	-	CASSPPETGYQPQHF	TGTGCCAGCAGTCCCCCGGAGACAGGATATCAGCCCCAGCATTTT
14	TRBJ1-1	-	TRBV19	TRBD1	CASSTQGGATEAFF	TGTGCCAGTAGTACCCAGGGGGGAGCTACTGAAGCTTTCTTT
12	TRBJ2-1	once	TRBV10-3	-	CAISLTNNEQFF	TGTGCCATCAGCCTTACTAACAATGAGCAGTTCTTC
14	TRBJ1-6	-	TRBV27	TRBD1	CASSFGQGTSPLHF	TGTGCCAGCAGTTTCGGACAGGGGACCTCACCCCTCCACTTT
16	TRBJ1-1	-	TRBV13	-	CASSLGWQEMNTEAFF	TGTGCCAGCAGCTTAGGGTGGCAGGAGATGAACACTGAAGCTTTCTTT
15	TRBJ2-1	-	TRBV14	-	CASSEQGRSYNEQFF	TGTGCCAGCAGCGAACAGGGAAGGTCCTACAATGAGCAGTTCTTC